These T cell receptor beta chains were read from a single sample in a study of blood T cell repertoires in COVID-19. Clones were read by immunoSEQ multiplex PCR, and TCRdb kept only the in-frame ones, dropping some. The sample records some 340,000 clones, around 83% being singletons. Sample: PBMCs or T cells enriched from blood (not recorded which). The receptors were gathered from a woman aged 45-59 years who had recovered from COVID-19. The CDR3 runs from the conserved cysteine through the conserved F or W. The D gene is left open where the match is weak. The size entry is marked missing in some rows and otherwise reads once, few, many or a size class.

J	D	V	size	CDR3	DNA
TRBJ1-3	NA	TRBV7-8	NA	CASSSDSGNTIYF	TGTGCCAGCAGCAGTGACAGCGGAAACACCATATATTTT
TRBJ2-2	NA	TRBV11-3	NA	CASSLANRDPLGELFF	TGTGCCAGCAGCTTAGCTAACAGGGATCCGCTCGGGGAGCTGTTTTTT
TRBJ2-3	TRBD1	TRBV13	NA	CASSLADRSWADTQYF	TGTGCCAGCAGCTTAGCGGACAGGTCCTGGGCAGATACGCAGTATTTT
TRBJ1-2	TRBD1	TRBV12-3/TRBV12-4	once	CASTRDRAYGYTF	TGTGCCAGCACCAGAGACAGGGCCTATGGCTACACCTTC
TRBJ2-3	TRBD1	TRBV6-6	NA	CASRPQGVGDTQYF	TGTGCCAGCAGACCACAGGGGGTAGGAGATACGCAGTATTTT
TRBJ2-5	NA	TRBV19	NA	CASSRGGAAMETQYF	TGTGCCAGTAGTCGAGGGGGGGCGGCGATGGAGACCCAGTACTTC
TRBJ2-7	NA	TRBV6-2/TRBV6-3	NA	CASSYGSNPYEQYF	TGTGCCAGCAGTTACGGGAGCAACCCCTACGAGCAGTACTTC
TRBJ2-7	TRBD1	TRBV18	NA	CASSPDRGRNEQYF	TGTGCCAGCTCGCCGGACAGGGGGCGGAACGAGCAGTACTTC
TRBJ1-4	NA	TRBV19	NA	CASSGTDATNEKLFF	TGTGCCAGTAGTGGGACTGACGCAACTAATGAAAAACTGTTTTTT
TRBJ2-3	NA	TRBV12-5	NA	CASANLEDTQYF	TGTGCTAGTGCAAACTTAGAAGATACGCAGTATTTT
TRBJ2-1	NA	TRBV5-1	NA	CASSFDPGGVNNEQFF	TGCGCCAGCAGCTTCGACCCCGGAGGGGTTAACAATGAGCAGTTCTTC
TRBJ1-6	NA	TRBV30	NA	CAWNKYSYNSPLHF	TGTGCCTGGAACAAATACTCCTATAATTCACCCCTCCACTTT
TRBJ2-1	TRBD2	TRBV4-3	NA	CASSPLAGVLGNEQFF	TGCGCCAGCAGCCCGTTAGCGGGAGTCTTGGGGAATGAGCAGTTCTTC
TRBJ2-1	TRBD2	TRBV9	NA	CASSVVGLGNNEQFF	TGTGCCAGCAGCGTAGTGGGACTAGGCAACAATGAGCAGTTCTTC
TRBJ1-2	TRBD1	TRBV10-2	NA	CASSGQGYGYTF	TGCGCCAGCAGCGGACAGGGTTATGGCTACACCTTC
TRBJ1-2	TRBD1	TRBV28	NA	CANQGGLGGYTF	TGTGCCAACCAAGGGGGCCTGGGGGGCTACACCTTC
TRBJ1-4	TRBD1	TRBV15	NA	CATSRDRVHEKLFF	TGTGCCACCAGCAGGGACAGGGTCCATGAAAAACTGTTTTTT
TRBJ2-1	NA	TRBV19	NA	CASSMAMVNEQFF	TGTGCCAGTAGTATGGCAATGGTGAATGAGCAGTTCTTC
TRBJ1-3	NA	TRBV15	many	CATSGLTGYPIYF	TGTGCCACCAGCGGCTTGACAGGTTACCCCATATATTTT
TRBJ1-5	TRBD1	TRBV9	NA	CASSATGGGNQPQHF	TGTGCCAGCAGCGCTACAGGGGGAGGCAATCAGCCCCAGCATTTT
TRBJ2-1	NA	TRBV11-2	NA	CASSLDRSGEQFF	TGTGCCAGCAGCCTGGATAGGTCGGGTGAGCAGTTCTTC
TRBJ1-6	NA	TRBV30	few	CAWSAGDSPLHF	TGTGCCTGGAGCGCTGGAGATTCACCCCTCCACTTT
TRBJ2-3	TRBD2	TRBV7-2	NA	CASSLPKLAGNQDTQYF	TGTGCCAGCAGCTTACCCAAACTAGCGGGGAATCAAGATACGCAGTATTTT
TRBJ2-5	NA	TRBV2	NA	CASSDRRGIQETQYF	TGTGCCAGCAGTGATCGGCGGGGTATCCAAGAGACCCAGTACTTC
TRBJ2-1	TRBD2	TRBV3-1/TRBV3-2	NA	CASSQTGGPGNEQFF	TGTGCCAGCAGCCAAACGGGGGGGCCAGGCAATGAGCAGTTCTTC
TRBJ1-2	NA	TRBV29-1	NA	CSVEGLWGDRNYGYTF	TGCAGCGTTGAAGGCCTGTGGGGGGACCGAAACTATGGCTACACCTTC
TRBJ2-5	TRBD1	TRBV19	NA	CASSMAPGGQETQYF	TGTGCCAGTAGTATGGCGCCAGGGGGTCAAGAGACCCAGTACTTC
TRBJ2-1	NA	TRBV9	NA	CASSVAPLSDEQFF	TGTGCCAGCAGCGTAGCTCCCCTTTCAGATGAGCAGTTCTTC
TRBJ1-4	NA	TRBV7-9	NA	CASSLGRSNEKLFF	TGTGCCAGCAGCTTAGGGCGGAGTAATGAAAAACTGTTTTTT
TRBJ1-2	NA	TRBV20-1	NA	CSARDTRGYTF	TGCAGTGCTAGAGACACGAGAGGCTACACCTTC
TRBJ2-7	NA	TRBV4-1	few	CASSQGTSSYEQYF	TGCGCCAGCAGCCAGGGGACTTCATCCTACGAGCAGTACTTC
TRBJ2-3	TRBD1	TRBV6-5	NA	CASSYYGTGDTQYF	TGTGCCAGCAGTTACTACGGGACAGGAGATACGCAGTATTTT
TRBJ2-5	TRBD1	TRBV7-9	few	CASSFPGTGKETQYF	TGTGCCAGCAGCTTCCCCGGGACAGGAAAAGAGACCCAGTACTTC
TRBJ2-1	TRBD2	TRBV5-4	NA	CASSFLSGSSDNEQFF	TGTGCCAGCAGCTTCTTAAGCGGGAGTAGCGACAATGAGCAGTTCTTC
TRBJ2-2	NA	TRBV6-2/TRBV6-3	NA	CASSWRPRQVVTGELFF	TGTGCCAGCAGTTGGAGGCCTAGACAGGTTGTCACCGGGGAGCTGTTTTTT
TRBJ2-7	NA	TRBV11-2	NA	CASSYRQAIEQYF	TGTGCCAGCAGCTATAGACAGGCCATCGAGCAGTACTTC
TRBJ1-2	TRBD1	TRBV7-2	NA	CASSSGQKLSYGYTF	TGTGCCAGCAGCTCGGGACAGAAACTTTCCTATGGCTACACCTTC
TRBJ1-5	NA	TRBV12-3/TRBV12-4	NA	CATQQGSGQPQHF	TGTGCCACCCAACAGGGCAGCGGCCAGCCCCAGCATTTT
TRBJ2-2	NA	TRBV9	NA	CASSPTLGGGELFF	TGTGCCAGCAGCCCCACCCTTGGAGGCGGGGAGCTGTTTTTT
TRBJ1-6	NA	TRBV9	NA	CASSPGGERNSPLHF	TGTGCCAGCAGCCCAGGTGGGGAGCGCAATTCACCCCTCCACTTT
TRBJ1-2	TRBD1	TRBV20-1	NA	CSARQGKGYTF	TGCAGTGCCAGACAGGGGAAGGGCTACACCTTC
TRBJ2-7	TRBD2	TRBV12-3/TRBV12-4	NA	CASRLAGIYEQYF	TGTGCCAGCAGACTAGCGGGGATCTACGAGCAGTACTTC
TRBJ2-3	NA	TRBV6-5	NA	CASSPWRTDTQYF	TGTGCCAGCAGCCCCTGGCGCACAGATACGCAGTATTTT
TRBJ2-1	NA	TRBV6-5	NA	CASSSPGQFTYNEQFF	TGTGCCAGCAGTTCCCCCGGACAGTTCACCTACAATGAGCAGTTCTTC
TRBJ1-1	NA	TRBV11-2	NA	CASSSRLQGHSTEAFF	TGTGCCAGCAGCTCTCGGTTACAGGGCCATAGCACTGAAGCTTTCTTT